Included here is one TCR beta chain sequence, with context. Its antigen is not known. The sample comes from a study of T cell responses to AZD1222 COVID-19 vaccine. The ends were cut back, 6 bases at V and 0 bases at J, with 8 bases in the middle. The CDR3 covers 13 residues. This table comes from immunoSEQ multiplex PCR, and its TCRdb copy is limited to in-frame clones, with some not included. The table shows roughly 110,000 clones, with roughly 89% occurring only once. The study, taken as a whole, reports: Two AZD1222 administrations were followed by greater Spike-specific TCR breadth and depth. Donors were largely white British and mainly female; clonal diversity was possibly underestimated.

This sequence was found in an adult in good health. The starting material was peripheral blood, obtained on day 0 of AZD1222 vaccination. V usage is TRBV12-3 or TRBV12-4 and J usage is TRBJ2-5; D uncertain. The chain's CDR3 is CASSWTYQETQYF. Written as DNA, the CDR3 is TGTGCCAGCAGCTGGACGTACCAAGAGACCCAGTACTTC.